The 27 T cell receptor beta chains given below trace back to one sample, sequenced in a study of regulatory T cells in long-lasting Graves disease. Both iRepertoire HTBI primers and Arm-PCR of CDR3 regions were used to build the TCR beta libraries. MiXCR was run by TCRdb on the multiplex PCR reads, yielding one entry per CDR3 protein. Among about 530,000 distinct CDR3 sequences, 15% to 20% were seen once, and the ten largest hold 20% to 25%. The time point is: newly diagnosed GD, antithyroid drugs for less than 3 months. The TCR library was made from RNA that had been extracted from PBMCs in TRIzol. The same sample was also studied in work on T cells in Graves' hyperthyroidism and ophthalmopathy.

The specimen was peripheral blood mononuclear cells (PBMCs), collected at new diagnosis, from a patient treated with antithyroid drugs. Source of these receptors: a middle-aged woman with Graves disease.

This clonotype came up many times. CDR3 sequence (DNA): TGCAGTGCTAGAGTGCAGGGACTACCGAACACTGAAGCTTTCTTT. Translated, it gives CSARVQGLPNTEAFF. The chain links TRBV20-1 to TRBJ1-1; D is possibly TRBD1 (5 bases). The CDR3 spans 15 residues. V was cut by 1 base and J by 1 base, with 13 bases left in between. Germline assignment: CDR1 DFQATT and CDR2 SNEGSKA (reference sequence).

This chain uses TRBV28 with TRBJ1-6, with unresolved D. Germline-derived CDR1 and CDR2 are MDHEN and SYDVKM. The CDR3 is 15 amino acids. Between the trimmed V and J ends, which lost 3 bases and 1 base, there was a span of 7 bases. The CDR3 DNA reads TGTGCCAGCAGTTTTCGGGTATCCTATAATTCACCCCTCCACTTT. Translated, it gives CASSFRVSYNSPLHF.

This clonotype appeared many times. V usage is TRBV27 and J usage is TRBJ1-5; 7 nucleotides match TRBD1. CDR1 is MNHEY, CDR2 SMNVEV, per germline (reference sequence). This CDR3 region has 13 residues. Unmatched junction bases numbered 4, after V lost 6 bases and J lost 5 bases. The CDR3 DNA is TGTGCCAGCAGAAGGCAGGGGGATCAGCCCCAGCATTTT. Translation gives CASRRQGDQPQHF.

Comment on this clonotype: This likely comes from a read error, as the CDR3 has no conserved phenylalanine or tryptophan at its end. The genes are TRBV13 and TRBJ2-5; TRBD2 matches 7 bases. Germline V lookup: CDR1 PRHDT, CDR2 FYEKMQ (reference sequence). CDR3 length equals 16 residues. The CDR3 DNA reads TGCGCCAGCAGCCCCCGGAGGGAGGGGTGGGGAGAGACCCAGTACCTC. It is translated as CASSPRREGWGETQYL.

This chain uses TRBV7-9 with TRBJ1-1; possibly TRBD1 for D (5 bases). V was pared by 3 bases and J by 0 bases, with 11 bases between. Germline values: CDR1 SEHNR, CDR2 FQNEAQ (reference sequence). This CDR3 has 15 amino acids. The CDR3 nucleotides read TGTGCCAGCAGCTTCTCTTTGGGGCTGAACACTGAAGCTTTCTTT. It is translated as CASSFSLGLNTEAFF.

This clonotype has a count of ten or more. The CDR3 nucleotides read TGCGCCAGCAGTGCGGGGGGGGGGCGGAACACTGAAGCTTTCTTT. Its protein product is CASSAGGGRNTEAFF. The chain carries TRBV10-2 and TRBJ1-1; D might be TRBD1 (6 bases). In germline, CDR1 is WSHSY, CDR2 SAAADI. The CDR3 loop spans 15 amino acids. Trimming stripped 4 bases from V and 1 base from J, with 13 bases between.

This clonotype has just a few counts. This chain uses TRBV3-1 with TRBJ2-7, with a possible D match to TRBD1 (5 bases). V lost 1 base to trimming and J lost 2 bases, with 12 bases between them. The CDR3 runs 15 residues. Germline lookup yields CDR1 LGHDT and CDR2 YNNKEL (reference sequence). The CDR3 sequence: CASSQAFGATYEQYF. The DNA for the CDR3 is TGTGCCAGCAGCCAAGCTTTTGGGGCTACCTACGAGCAGTACTTC.

This chain joins TRBV12-3 or TRBV12-4 and TRBJ1-6; D not resolved. This CDR3 has 13 amino acids. The V and J ends lost 3 bases and 10 bases respectively, with 10 bases between them. This chain's CDR3 is CASSFGIGSPLHF. The DNA of the CDR3 is TGTGCCAGCAGTTTCGGAATTGGGTCACCCCTCCACTTT.

Concerning this clonotype: A read error may explain this, as a much larger clone is one base away. This sequence joins TRBV7-3 and TRBJ2-1; D might be TRBD2 (5 bases). Germline assignment: CDR1 SGHTA and CDR2 FQGTGA. V was cut by 8 bases and J by 13 bases, with 15 bases left in between. CDR3 length: 11 residues. The CDR3 loop is CASADGETQFF. In DNA, the CDR3 is TGTGCCAGCGCCGATGGGGAGACCCAGTTCTTC.

This rearrangement joins TRBV6-5 to TRBJ1-4; D is ambiguous. This CDR3 comprises 15 residues. Per the germline V gene, CDR1 is MNHEY and CDR2 is SVGAGI. The germline V and J ends were trimmed by 2 bases and 4 bases, with 11 bases remaining between them. CDR3 protein: CASSYVGSGNEKLFF. Written as DNA, the CDR3 is TGTGCCAGCAGTTACGTGGGATCCGGTAATGAAAAACTGTTTTTT.

In its sample, this clonotype was seen many times. The chain recombines TRBV9 with TRBJ2-5; D is possibly TRBD2 (5 bases). V gave up 0 bases and J gave up 4 bases, with 7 bases separating them. This CDR3 is built from 13 residues. Per the germline V gene, CDR1 is SGDLS and CDR2 is YYNGEE. CDR3 amino acids: CASSVGAGETQYF. The CDR3 DNA sequence: TGTGCCAGCAGCGTAGGGGCGGGAGAGACCCAGTACTTC.

This chain joins TRBV3-1 and TRBJ2-3; 9 nucleotides agree with TRBD2. CDR1 and CDR2 from the germline V gene are LGHDT and YNNKEL (reference sequence). The CDR3 runs to 16 residues. Losses at the gene ends were 4 bases for V and 1 base for J; bases not matched to a gene: 6. The CDR3 nucleotides are TGTGCCAGCAGCCGCCGCGGGGGGGGGGGCACAGATACGCAGTATTTT. Amino acids: CASSRRGGGGTDTQYF.

This clonotype has just a few counts. This sequence may be a read error, since a much larger clone differs from it by one base. Given the absence of the conserved phenylalanine or tryptophan at the CDR3 end, a read error is likely. The chain combines TRBV12-3 or TRBV12-4 with TRBJ1-2, with 7 bases identical to TRBD1. The CDR3 is 14 amino acids. V lost 3 bases and J lost 4; bases outside the gene matches: 5. Here the CDR3 DNA reads TGTGCCAGCAGTTTGGGGGACAGCGGCTATGGCTACACCCTC. It codes for CASSLGDSGYGYTL.

The V and J genes are TRBV4-2 and TRBJ2-4, with D maybe TRBD2 (5 bases). The germline gives CDR1 LGHNA, CDR2 YNFKEQ. The V end lost 3 bases, the J end lost 2 bases, and 14 bases lay between the germline ends. CDR3 length: 16 amino acids. CDR3 DNA: TGTGCCAGCAGCCACGGCGGGCAAGGGACCAAAAACATTCAGTACTTC. This sequence encodes CASSHGGQGTKNIQYF.

In this sample, this clonotype turned up a few times. The chain recombines TRBV10-3 with TRBJ1-1, with D hard to call. V lost 2 bases and J lost 1, with 8 bases in between. CDR1 and CDR2 from the germline V gene are ENHRY and SYGVKD. This CDR3 is 14 amino acids long. The CDR3 DNA is TGTGCCATCAGTGAGAGACCGAAGAACACTGAAGCTTTCTTT. It codes for CAISERPKNTEAFF.

This clonotype occurred a few times. The chain carries TRBV15 and TRBJ1-2, with no clear D. CDR1 and CDR2 (germline): LNHNV, YYDKDF (reference sequence). The CDR3 runs 13 residues. V was pared by 1 base and J by 7 bases, with 10 bases between. The CDR3 DNA follows: TGTGCCACCAGCAGAGCCGAGCCGGGTGGCTACACCTTC. Its translation: CATSRAEPGGYTF.

This clonotype was seen repeatedly, ten times or more. This chain joins TRBV5-1 and TRBJ1-1; D not resolved. This CDR3 has 14 amino acids. Trimming left V 4 bases short and J 0 bases short, with 10 bases between. Germline loops: CDR1 SGHRS, CDR2 YFSETQ. DNA for the CDR3: TGCGCCAGCAGCCCGAGGACCTTGAACACTGAAGCTTTCTTT. This translates into CASSPRTLNTEAFF.

This clonotype was observed at least ten times. V and J are TRBV20-1 and TRBJ2-3; D possibly matches TRBD1 or TRBD2 (6 bases each). Germline loops: CDR1 DFQATT, CDR2 SNEGSKA (reference sequence). V was clipped by 3 bases and J by 0 bases, with 10 bases between them. The CDR3 is made up of 14 amino acids. DNA for the CDR3: TGCAGTGCTAGTATGGGGGGCAGCACAGATACGCAGTATTTT. It codes for CSASMGGSTDTQYF.

This clonotype occurred once. The CDR3 DNA follows: TGCGCCAGCAGCCAAGGACTAGCGGGGGCCTACAATGAGCAGTTCTTC. This encodes CASSQGLAGAYNEQFF. V gene TRBV4-1 combines with J gene TRBJ2-1; the match to TRBD2 covers 12 bases. The CDR3 length is 16 residues. CDR1 is MGHRA, CDR2 YSYEKL, per germline. The V and J ends lost 1 base and 2 bases, in that order; junction bases with no gene match: 0.

As to this clonotype: A much bigger clone sits one base away, suggesting this may be a read error. The V gene is TRBV5-1, the J gene TRBJ2-1, with 16 bases aligning to TRBD2. The germline CDR1 and CDR2 sequences are SGHRS and YFSETQ. This CDR3 region has 18 residues. Here the CDR3 reads CASSSAGTSGGAYNGQFF. CDR3 nucleotides: TGCGCCAGCAGCTCCGCCGGGACTAGCGGGGGGGCCTACAATGGGCAGTTCTTC.

As to this clonotype: A read error may explain this, as a much larger clone is one base away. The rearrangement joins TRBV27 to TRBJ1-4; the D gene is possibly TRBD1 (6 bases). This CDR3 region has 14 residues. Germline values: CDR1 MNHEY, CDR2 SMNVEV (reference sequence). V was trimmed by 11 bases and J by 7 bases, leaving 20 bases between them. CDR3 residues: CAGNADRKAEKLFF. CDR3 nucleotides: TGTGCCGGCAATGCGGACAGAAAGGCTGAAAAACTGTTTTTT.

This clonotype was seen ten or more times. This chain connects TRBV18 to TRBJ2-3; no clear D gene. Germline V CDR1 and CDR2: KGHSH, LQKENI. V was shortened by 2 bases and J by 4 bases, with 10 bases between the two germline ends. The CDR3 consists of 14 residues. CDR3 sequence reads: CASSPVLAADTQYF. The CDR3 DNA reads as TGTGCCAGCTCACCAGTTTTAGCCGCAGATACGCAGTATTTT. The full variable domain, its missing parts supplied by reference TRBV18 and TRBJ2-3, is NAGVMQNPRHLVRRRGQEARLRCSPMKGHSHVYWYRQLPEEGLKFMVYLQKENIIDESGMPKERFSAEFPKEGPSILRIQQVVRGDSAAYFCASSPVLAADTQYFGPGTRLTVL.

This clonotype was recorded a few times. The chain combines TRBV11-2 with TRBJ1-2; 7 bases are shared with TRBD1. Per the germline V gene, CDR1 is SGHAT and CDR2 is FQNNGV. Trimming took 3 bases from V and 4 from J; bases not matched to a gene: 5. There are 14 residues in the CDR3. The CDR3 bases are TGTGCCAGCAGCTTGGGCAGGGGGTCCTATGGCTACACCTTC. This codes for CASSLGRGSYGYTF. Drawing the rest from reference TRBV11-2 and TRBJ1-2, the complete variable domain is EAGVAQSPRYKIIEKRQSVAFWCNPISGHATLYWYQQILGQGPKLLIQFQNNGVVDDSQLPKDRFSAERLKGVDSTLKIQPAKLEDSAVYLCASSLGRGSYGYTFGSGTRLTVV.

This clonotype was counted a few times. The J gene is TRBJ2-1, the V gene TRBV25-1; D may be TRBD1 (5 bases). Trimming took 3 bases from V and 4 from J, leaving 10 bases between them. Germline V lookup: CDR1 MGHDK, CDR2 SYGVNS. The length of the CDR3 is 14 residues. CDR3 sequence: CASSDFDRYNEQFF. The CDR3 DNA sequence: TGTGCCAGCAGTGATTTTGACAGATACAATGAGCAGTTCTTC.

This clonotype was seen at least ten times. The J gene is TRBJ1-1, the V gene TRBV5-1, with D perhaps matching TRBD1 (5 bases). V was cut by 1 base and J by 6 bases, with 16 bases left in between. The CDR3 consists of 15 residues. Germline CDR1 SGHRS, CDR2 YFSETQ. The CDR3: CASSLQGSTIAEAFF. CDR3 DNA: TGCGCCAGCAGCTTGCAGGGTAGTACTATCGCTGAAGCTTTCTTT.

This clonotype occurred many times. This sequence joins TRBV18 and TRBJ2-2; no clear D gene. The length of the CDR3 is 15 residues. The V gene lost 3 bases and the J gene lost 4 bases, with 12 bases spanning the gap. From germline, CDR1 is KGHSH and CDR2 LQKENI. This CDR3 reads CASSPLLWSTGELFF. The DNA for the CDR3 is TGTGCCAGCTCACCCCTACTGTGGAGCACCGGGGAGCTGTTTTTT.

This clonotype was recorded at least ten times. The J gene is TRBJ2-3, the V gene TRBV6-1, with D hard to call. The CDR3 extends over 12 amino acids. V shed 8 bases and J shed 2 bases, with 8 bases lying between them. The V gene's germline CDR1 is MNHNS and CDR2 SASEGT. The CDR3, as DNA: TGTGCCAGCGGGGTTAACACAGATACGCAGTATTTT. Translating gives CASGVNTDTQYF.